This T cell receptor (beta chain) is from a study of Ad26.COV2.S vaccination and SARS-CoV-2 variants. Across the whole study: COV1001, an Ad26.COV2.S trial, supplied this vaccine-arm donor.

Study outcomes and limitations: Once vaccination had occurred, spike-specific CD8+ and CD4+ T cell responses reportedly showed substantial breadth.

Points on this clone: Its target is unknown.

Produced via immunoSEQ multiplex PCR; TCRdb's table is partial and in-frame only. This table holds about 390,000 clones, about nine tenths found once. Described treatment: approximately 18 received Ad26.COV2.S at low or high dose, single or two shots; several received placebo; per-sample allocation not given. It was on day 63 after the first vaccine or placebo injection that samples were taken. Germline assignment: CDR1 LGHNA and CDR2 YSLEER. Trimming stripped 4 bases from V and 7 bases from J, with 7 bases between. The CDR3 contains 12 residues. This clonotype was obtained from a person between 18 and 65 years old who received the Ad26.COV2.S COVID-19 vaccine or a placebo. The chain is built from TRBV4-3 and TRBJ2-2; D is undetermined. Specimen: peripheral blood, collected in a trial of Ad26.COV2.S vaccine versus placebo. The DNA for the CDR3 is TGCGCCAGCAGCCCGTGGGGCGGGGAGCTGTTTTTT. The encoded protein is CASSPWGGELFF.